This T cell receptor beta chain was recorded in a study of T-cell reconstitution after alpha-beta-depleted transplantation in children. The junction had 4 bases not matched to a gene; V was cut back by 2 bases and J by 5 bases. This CDR3 is built from 16 residues. Per germline, CDR1 SGHRS and CDR2 YFSETQ. There are many counts of this clonotype. Library preparation (for TCRbeta) was performed with unique molecular identifiers. TCRdb called the PCR reads again in MiXCR, with one record for every CDR3 protein. This sample has some 500,000 distinct CDR3 sequences, with about a sixth found just once. This TCR came from a human donor who donated a stem cell graft to a child with acute lymphoblastic leukemia. The J gene is TRBJ2-1, the V gene TRBV5-1, with 13 bases that match TRBD2. Source: PBMCs from the stem cell graft donor, taken from the stem cell graft. DNA of the CDR3: TGCGCCAGCAGCTTCGGACTAGCGGGAGAGGACAATGAGCAGTTCTTC. The encoded protein is CASSFGLAGEDNEQFF.